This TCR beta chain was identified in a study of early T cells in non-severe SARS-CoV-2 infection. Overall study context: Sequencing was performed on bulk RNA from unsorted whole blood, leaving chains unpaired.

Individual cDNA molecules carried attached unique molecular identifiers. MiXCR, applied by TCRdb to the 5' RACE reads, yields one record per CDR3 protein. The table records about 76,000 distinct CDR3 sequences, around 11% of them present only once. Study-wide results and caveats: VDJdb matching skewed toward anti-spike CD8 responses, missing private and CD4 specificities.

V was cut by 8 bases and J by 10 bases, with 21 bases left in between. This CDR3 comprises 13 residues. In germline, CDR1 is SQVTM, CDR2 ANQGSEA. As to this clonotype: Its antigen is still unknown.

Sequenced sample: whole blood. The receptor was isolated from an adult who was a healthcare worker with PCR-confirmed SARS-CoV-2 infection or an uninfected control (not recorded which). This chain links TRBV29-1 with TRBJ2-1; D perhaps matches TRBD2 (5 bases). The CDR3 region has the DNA TGCAGCTCTTCTTCCCTTTCTAGCACCGAGCAGTTCTTC. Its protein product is CSSSSLSSTEQFF.